This entry lists 26 T cell receptor beta chains sequenced from one sample in a study of blood T cell repertoires in COVID-19. Sequencing used immunoSEQ multiplex PCR; TCRdb keeps in-frame clones, though not all of them. The sample shows some 80,000 clones, around 80% of them seen only once. Material: peripheral blood. Receptor source: a woman aged 50 to 60 with acute or convalescent COVID-19.

This chain joins TRBV7-2 and TRBJ2-7; TRBD2 might be the D (5 bases). The CDR3 totals 15 residues. V dropped 1 base and J dropped 3 bases, with 13 bases sitting between them. Germline CDR1 reads SGHTA; CDR2 reads FQGNSA. The CDR3 sequence is CASSLGVARDYEQYF. The CDR3 nucleotides read TGTGCCAGCAGCTTAGGGGTTGCACGGGACTACGAGCAGTACTTC.

The chain has TRBV4-2 and TRBJ2-1, with TRBD2 matching 10 bases. The germline gives CDR1 LGHNA, CDR2 YNFKEQ. This CDR3 has 13 amino acids. V trimming: 5 bases; J trimming: 15 bases; junction bases outside the gene matches: 10. CDR3 nucleotide sequence: TGTGCCAGCAGCGCCGAGCGGGAGGGCCAGCTGTTCTTC. This codes for CASSAEREGQLFF.

In DNA, the CDR3 is TGTGCCAGCAGCCCCACGGGGACTAGCGGGAGTTCTGATACGCAGTATTTT. It yields the protein CASSPTGTSGSSDTQYF. This sequence joins TRBV9 and TRBJ2-3; 14 bases match TRBD2. The CDR3 runs 17 residues. V trimming: 4 bases; J trimming: 6 bases; junction bases outside the gene matches: 10. Germline-derived CDR1 and CDR2 are SGDLS and YYNGEE.

The chain couples TRBV6-2 or TRBV6-3 to TRBJ1-5; a possible D gene is TRBD1 (6 bases). The germline V and J ends were trimmed by 0 bases and 7 bases, with 16 bases remaining between them. The CDR3 covers 16 residues. Germline CDR1 MNHEY, CDR2 SVGEGT. CDR3 sequence reads: CASSYSSRGNRQPQHF. CDR3 DNA: TGTGCCAGCAGTTACTCGAGCAGGGGTAACCGACAGCCCCAGCATTTT.

The chain is built from TRBV19 and TRBJ1-2; maybe TRBD1 (5 bases). This CDR3 region has 14 residues. V lost 4 bases and J lost 2, with 11 bases in between. From germline, CDR1 is LNHDA and CDR2 SQIVND (reference sequence). This CDR3 reads CASSKSGQNYGYTF. CDR3 coding DNA: TGTGCCAGTAGTAAGTCAGGGCAAAACTATGGCTACACCTTC.

V and J are TRBV28 and TRBJ2-1, with TRBD2 matching 8 bases. V was clipped by 0 bases and J by 5 bases; unmatched bases: 9. CDR3 length: 17 residues. Germline V lookup: CDR1 MDHEN, CDR2 SYDVKM. The CDR3 sequence is CASSLWKGTSGNNEQFF. As DNA, the CDR3 is TGTGCCAGCAGTTTATGGAAGGGAACTAGCGGTAACAATGAGCAGTTCTTC.

This clone was counted a few times. The chain uses TRBV6-6 and TRBJ2-1; 7 bases agree with TRBD1. The CDR3 sequence is 16 residues long. V lost 7 bases and J lost 3; bases outside the gene matches: 12. Germline V CDR1 and CDR2: MNHNY, SVGAGI (reference sequence). CDR3 DNA: TGTGCCAGCATCTTAAGGGGACAGACCAGCTACAATGAGCAGTTCTTC. As protein: CASILRGQTSYNEQFF.

This clone occurred once. V gene TRBV7-2 combines with J gene TRBJ2-7, with a possible D match to TRBD1 (5 bases). Trimming took off 3 bases at V and 2 bases at J, with 11 bases between the two ends. From germline, CDR1 is SGHTA and CDR2 FQGNSA. There are 14 residues in the CDR3. The CDR3 DNA sequence: TGTGCCAGCAGCTTGTACAGGAACACCTACGAGCAGTACTTC. Translating it yields CASSLYRNTYEQYF.

The chain carries TRBV3-1 (or the pseudogene TRBV3-2) and TRBJ2-5; 12 positions match TRBD1. V was clipped by 4 bases and J by 5 bases; unmatched bases: 8. The CDR3 runs 16 residues. Germline-derived CDR1 and CDR2 are LGHDT and YNNKEL (reference sequence). The CDR3 DNA sequence: TGTGCCAGCAGCCTACCCTCGGGACAGGGGGCGGAGACCCAGTACTTC. Protein sequence: CASSLPSGQGAETQYF.

V is TRBV28 and J is TRBJ1-2; D unresolved. CDR3 length: 12 residues. With 3 bases removed from V and 6 bases from J, the gap between germline ends came to 8 bases. Germline CDR1 and CDR2: MDHEN and SYDVKM. The CDR3 reads CASSFRVNGYTF. CDR3 DNA: TGTGCCAGCAGTTTCCGGGTGAATGGCTACACCTTC.

The chain combines TRBV21-1 with TRBJ2-7; the DNA was not used to check the table's D call, TRBD2. TRBV21-1 is annotated as a pseudogene. The CDR3 is 17 residues long. The CDR3 region has the DNA TGTGCCAGCAGCCGAAAGGGCACCGGGGTACCAGCCTACGAGCAGTACTTC. Encoded protein: CASSRKGTGVPAYEQYF.

This CDR3 is CASSIRSGTSFYEQYF. CDR3 nucleotides: TGTGCCAGCAGCATTCGCTCCGGGACTAGTTTCTACGAGCAGTACTTC. This chain connects TRBV5-5 to TRBJ2-7; 8 bases are shared with TRBD2. Germline assignment: CDR1 SGHKS and CDR2 YYEKEE (reference sequence). The CDR3 spans 16 residues. Trimming cost V 4 bases and J 3 bases; bases outside gene matches: 12.

The rearrangement joins TRBV18 to TRBJ1-1, with 9 bases identical to TRBD1. The CDR3 consists of 14 residues. Germline assignment: CDR1 KGHSH and CDR2 LQKENI. After removal of 6 bases from V and 5 bases from J, the junction contained 7 bases not matched to a gene. The CDR3 loop reads CASSLHRGRTEAFF. CDR3 bases: TGTGCCAGCTCCCTACACAGGGGGCGGACTGAAGCTTTCTTT.

The chain carries TRBV3-1 (or the pseudogene TRBV3-2) and TRBJ2-1, with TRBD2 matching 8 bases. CDR1 and CDR2 (germline): LGHDT, YNNKEL (reference sequence). J gave up 8 bases and V 6 bases, and 9 bases lay outside the gene matches. This CDR3 region has 14 residues. CDR3: CASSRGLVGDEQFF. The CDR3, as DNA: TGTGCCAGCAGTCGGGGACTAGTTGGGGATGAGCAGTTCTTC.

V and J are TRBV7-3 and TRBJ2-1; D remains ambiguous. The CDR3 runs 14 residues. With 5 bases removed from V and 6 bases from J, the gap between germline ends came to 14 bases. Looked up from germline, CDR1 is SGHTA and CDR2 is FQGTGA. CDR3 DNA: TGTGCCAGCAGCCAACGGCCAGCTAGCAATGAGCAGTTCTTC. Protein sequence: CASSQRPASNEQFF. Combining the CDR3 with reference TRBV7-3 and TRBJ2-1 gives the whole variable domain GAGVSQTPSNKVTEKGKYVELRCDPISGHTALYWYRQSLGQGPEFLIYFQGTGAADDSGLPNDRFFAVRPEGSVSTLKIQRTERGDSAVYLCASSQRPASNEQFFGPGTRLTVL.

CDR3 sequence reads: CATSRDRTDYGYTF. CDR3 DNA: TGTGCCACCAGCAGAGATCGGACAGACTATGGCTACACCTTC. This chain links TRBV15 with TRBJ1-2; D might be TRBD1 (6 bases). The germline V and J ends were trimmed by 0 bases and 3 bases, with 8 bases remaining between them. The V gene's germline CDR1 is LNHNV and CDR2 YYDKDF (reference sequence). This CDR3 is built from 14 residues. Full variable domain (missing parts from reference TRBV15 and TRBJ1-2): DAMVIQNPRYQVTQFGKPVTLSCSQTLNHNVMYWYQQKSSQAPKLLFHYYDKDFNNEADTPDNFQSRRPNTSFCFLDIRSPGLGDTAMYLCATSRDRTDYGYTFGSGTRLTVV.

The chain recombines TRBV6-5 with TRBJ1-1; TRBD1 is a possible D gene (5 bases). The germline V and J ends were trimmed by 2 bases and 7 bases, with 11 bases remaining between them. This CDR3 spans 13 amino acids. Germline loops: CDR1 MNHEY, CDR2 SVGAGI. This chain's CDR3 is CASSYDSKFEAFF. Here the CDR3 DNA reads TGTGCCAGCAGTTACGACAGCAAGTTTGAAGCTTTCTTT.

This sequence joins TRBV5-1 and TRBJ1-2, with D possibly matching TRBD1 (5 bases). V shed 5 bases and J shed 3 bases, with 14 bases lying between them. The CDR3 covers 14 residues. The germline gives CDR1 SGHRS, CDR2 YFSETQ. CDR3 region: CASSFTGSDYGYTF. The CDR3 DNA reads TGCGCCAGCAGTTTTACAGGCTCCGACTATGGCTACACCTTC.

The chain couples TRBV5-4 to TRBJ2-1; 16 nucleotides match TRBD2. This CDR3 has 17 amino acids. J gave up 0 bases and V 4 bases, and 1 base lay outside the gene matches. The germline gives CDR1 SGHNT, CDR2 YYREEE (reference sequence). CDR3 bases: TGTGCCAGCAGCGGGACTAGCGGGGGGGGCTCCTACAATGAGCAGTTCTTC. Translation gives CASSGTSGGGSYNEQFF.

This clone occurred a few times. J is TRBJ2-1 and V is TRBV21-1; the DNA was not used to check the table's D call, TRBD1. TRBV21-1 is flagged as a pseudogene. The CDR3 sequence is 15 residues long. CDR3 sequence (DNA): TGTGCCAGCATTTATTCAGACAGTATTTACAATGAGCAGTTCTTC. Protein product: CASIYSDSIYNEQFF.

The chain links TRBV10-3 to TRBJ2-5; 9 bases agree with TRBD2. The germline V gene has CDR1 ENHRY and CDR2 SYGVKD. The ends lost 10 bases at V and 5 bases at J; junction bases unmatched: 20. This CDR3 has 17 amino acids. CDR3 sequence: CATQSPNGGGGRETQYF. The CDR3 nucleotides read TGTGCCACCCAAAGCCCCAATGGCGGGGGGGGCCGGGAGACCCAGTACTTC.

This clone came up a few times. The chain joins TRBV6-5 to TRBJ1-5, with D hard to call. This CDR3 contains 13 residues. Germline-derived CDR1 and CDR2 are MNHEY and SVGAGI. V shed 9 bases and J shed 5 bases, with 14 bases lying between them. The CDR3 here is CASSGKPDQPQHF. CDR3 nucleotide sequence: TGTGCCAGTTCGGGAAAACCCGATCAGCCCCAGCATTTT.

CDR3 nucleotide sequence: TGTGCCAGCTCACCCCAGACAGGCCCCTTGAGCTCTGGAAACACCATATATTTT. Its translation: CASSPQTGPLSSGNTIYF. The V gene is TRBV18, the J gene TRBJ1-3, with TRBD1 as a possible D gene (6 bases). Germline CDR1 KGHSH, CDR2 LQKENI. V was trimmed by 3 bases and J by 0 bases, leaving 18 bases between them. The CDR3 extends over 18 amino acids.

This chain links TRBV4-1 with TRBJ2-7; 10 bases line up with TRBD1. V trimming: 0 bases; J trimming: 9 bases; junction bases outside the gene matches: 8. Germline CDR1 reads MGHRA; CDR2 reads YSYEKL. The CDR3 has 15 residues. This CDR3 is CASSQDVGQGRVQYF. For the CDR3, the DNA is TGCGCCAGCAGCCAAGATGTGGGACAGGGGAGGGTGCAGTACTTC.

The chain combines TRBV10-2 with TRBJ2-1; D call uncertain. The CDR3 spans 11 residues. Per germline, CDR1 WSHSY and CDR2 SAAADI. V dropped 7 bases and J dropped 5 bases, with 6 bases sitting between them. The CDR3: CASTVNNEQFF. The CDR3 DNA reads TGCGCCAGCACGGTGAACAATGAGCAGTTCTTC.

Concerning this clone: A read error may produce the germline difference seen at one junction end. V usage is TRBV6-2 or TRBV6-3 and J usage is TRBJ2-7; 8 bases agree with TRBD2. This CDR3 contains 14 residues. Looked up from germline, CDR1 is MNHEY and CDR2 is SVGEGT. CDR3 DNA: TGTGCCAGCAGTTTCCGGGGGGGACGAATGATTCAATTGTTC. It codes for CASSFRGGRMIQLF.